Sequencing of this T cell receptor beta chain was carried out in a study of siplizumab effects on memory and regulatory T cells. Whole-study results and caveats: Assignment of a naive or memory phenotype failed for roughly 75-95% of the proliferating CD4+ or CD8+ clones.

Assay: immunoSEQ multiplex PCR; the TCRdb copy retains only in-frame clones and omits some. The sample lists 55,000 to 65,000 clones; around 97% were seen once. The table lists this clone with a count of one. Its antigen is not known. V dropped 2 bases and J dropped 7 bases, with 9 bases sitting between them. Germline CDR1 MGHRA, CDR2 YSYEKL. CDR3 length: 14 residues. This clonotype was sampled from a human donor in good health. J is TRBJ1-6 and V is TRBV4-1; D perhaps matches TRBD1 (5 bases). Source material: naive CD8+ T cells sorted from blood. CDR3 in amino acids: CASSQNGANSPLHF. The CDR3 coding sequence is TGCGCCAGCAGCCAAAACGGGGCCAATTCACCCCTCCACTTT.